A selection of T cell receptor beta chains follows, all from one sample in a study of blood T cell repertoires in COVID-19. Repertoires were generated with immunoSEQ multiplex PCR, while TCRdb's copy carries only in-frame clones and drops some. The sample includes approximately 56,000 clones, approximately 89% seen only once; the top ten take 7% to 9%. The sample comprised peripheral blood. The receptors stem from a man older than 75 with active or convalescent COVID-19. Both conserved end residues are part of each CDR3. A D gene is named only where the DNA matches it firmly. Size is omitted from some rows. Given values are once, few, many or a class for expanded clones.

clone size	D gene	J gene	V gene	CDR3 DNA	CDR3 protein
.	TRBD1	TRBJ1-2	TRBV6-2/TRBV6-3	TGTGCCAGCAGTTACCGGGACAGGCCACTCTATGGCTACACCTTC	CASSYRDRPLYGYTF
.	.	TRBJ2-1	TRBV7-2	TGTGCCAGCAGCTTCGGGACTCCTCTCCACTATACGTACAATGAGCAGTTCTTC	CASSFGTPLHYTYNEQFF
.	TRBD1	TRBJ2-5	TRBV5-1	TGCGCCAGCAGCTCACAGGGGGCTATACTTCAAGAGACCCAGTACTTC	CASSSQGAILQETQYF
.	.	TRBJ2-3	TRBV30	TGTGCCCAAGAAGGCGGGGACAGATCTACAGATACGCAGTATTTT	CAQEGGDRSTDTQYF
.	.	TRBJ2-5	TRBV28	TGTGCCAGCGGAGGGCCAGGGAAGTTCCAAGAGACCCAGTACTTC	CASGGPGKFQETQYF
.	TRBD1	TRBJ1-6	TRBV12-3/TRBV12-4	TGTGCCAGCAGAGGACAGGGTTCGGAACCCCTCCACTTT	CASRGQGSEPLHF
once	TRBD1	TRBJ1-4	TRBV27	TGTGCCAGCAGTGCGAGGGACAGCCACAATGAAAAACTGTTTTTT	CASSARDSHNEKLFF
.	.	TRBJ2-2	TRBV11-3	TGTGCCAGCAGCTTAGCACGGGACAGGGAGCTGTTTTTT	CASSLARDRELFF
.	TRBD2	TRBJ2-1	TRBV19	TGTGCCAGTAGTATATCTAGCGGGAGGGAAGGTGAGCAGTTCTTC	CASSISSGREGEQFF
.	TRBD1	TRBJ2-5	TRBV2	TGTGCCAGCAGGGCCGGACAGGGACCACAAGAGACCCAGTACTTC	CASRAGQGPQETQYF